The clone carrying this T cell receptor beta chain was seen once. Its target is unknown. Method: immunoSEQ multiplex PCR; TCRdb's copy keeps in-frame clones and lacks some. Of 46,000 or so clones listed, over 75% are singletons. This sample stems from a study of memory B cells and T cells in multiple sclerosis. Stimulus-free culture yielded autoproliferating CFSE-dim and non-proliferating CFSE-high T cells, each sequenced separately. Pooled replicate wells came from some 5x10^7 CFSE-labeled PBMCs cultured less than 8 days without stimulus. CFSE at 0.5 uM labeled the PBMCs, which were then cultured unstimulated. V lost 0 bases and J lost 7, with 15 bases in between. Germline V gene sequence: CDR1 LNHNV, CDR2 YYDKDF (reference sequence). This CDR3 spans 15 amino acids.

The sequence came from a human donor with multiple sclerosis. The J gene is TRBJ1-2, the V gene TRBV15, with TRBD1 as a possible D gene (5 bases). The sequenced sample was PBMCs from blood kept in culture. CDR3 sequence reads: CATSRERVQGSGYTF. The CDR3 DNA sequence: TGTGCCACCAGCAGAGAGAGGGTTCAGGGAAGTGGCTACACCTTC.